This T cell receptor (beta chain) stems from a study of T cells after yellow fever vaccination. General observations from the study: Peak timing came faster in the weaker secondary response, day 5 versus 15.

Comment on this clonotype: Antigen: not known.

A 5'RACE template-switching step, the method used to make TCR cDNA, added a universal primer site and UMIs. From the 5' RACE reads, TCRdb called clonotypes with MiXCR, one entry per CDR3 protein. The sample gives hundreds of thousands of distinct CDR3 sequences, about 13% of which show up once; around 15% is in the top ten. This CDR3 spans 15 amino acids. Germline values: CDR1 SGHTA, CDR2 FQGNSA. V gave up 4 bases and J gave up 6 bases, with 17 bases separating them. This sequence originates from a man aged 25 to 40 who received the YFV17D yellow fever vaccine. The chain employs TRBV7-2 and TRBJ2-3, with a weak D call TRBD1 (5 bases). The sequenced sample was PBMCs, obtained on the day of the yellow fever booster vaccination. CDR3 loop: CASSSRAGYADTQYF. CDR3 DNA: TGTGCCAGCAGCTCCAGGGCCGGATACGCCGATACGCAGTATTTT.